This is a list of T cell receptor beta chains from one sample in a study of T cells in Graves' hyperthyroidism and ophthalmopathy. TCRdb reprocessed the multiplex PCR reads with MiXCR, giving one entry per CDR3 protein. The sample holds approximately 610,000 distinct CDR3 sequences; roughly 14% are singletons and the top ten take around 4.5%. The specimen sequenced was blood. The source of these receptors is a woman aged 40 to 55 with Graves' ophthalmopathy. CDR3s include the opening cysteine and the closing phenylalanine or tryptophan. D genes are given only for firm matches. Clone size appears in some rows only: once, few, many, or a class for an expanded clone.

TGTGCCAGCAGCCCGACAGGGATGGAGGAGTTCCAGCCCCAGCATTTT | CASSPTGMEEFQPQHF | TRBJ1-5 | - | TRBD1 | TRBV6-1
TGCAGTGCTAGGGATGTAAGACTAGCGATAACCTACGAGCAGTACTTC | CSARDVRLAITYEQYF | TRBJ2-7 | many | TRBD2 | TRBV20-1
TGTGCCAGCACCACCCAATGGGACAGGGAGGCCTATGGCTACACCTTC | CASTTQWDREAYGYTF | TRBJ1-2 | many | TRBD1 | TRBV28
TGTGCCAGCAGTTCCATCCGGGGTGAAGCTTTCTTT | CASSSIRGEAFF | TRBJ1-1 | - | - | TRBV6-5
TGTGCCAGCCTTCACCAGGGCAATCAGCCCCAGCATTTT | CASLHQGNQPQHF | TRBJ1-5 | many | - | TRBV28
TGTGCCAGCAGTCGGGACAGGTTCTTCCACGAGCAGTACTTC | CASSRDRFFHEQYF | TRBJ2-7 | many | TRBD1 | TRBV6-2/TRBV6-3
TGCAGCGTTGAACCAGGGAACCAATATGGCTACACCTTC | CSVEPGNQYGYTF | TRBJ1-2 | many | - | TRBV29-1
TGCGCCAGCAGCCAAGATCTAGAACTCTCCTACGAGCAGTACTTC | CASSQDLELSYEQYF | TRBJ2-7 | many | - | TRBV4-1
TGCAGTGGGGGGGACAGGGGAGGCTGGACTGAAGCTTTCTTT | CSGGDRGGWTEAFF | TRBJ1-1 | many | TRBD1 | TRBV20-1
TGTGCCAGCAGCCTTGGGACAGAGCCGGCACAAGAGACCCAGTACTTC | CASSLGTEPAQETQYF | TRBJ2-5 | many | TRBD1 | TRBV7-9
TGTGCCACCAGTGATTTGCTCTCACCGGAACACGAGAACACTGAAGCTTTCTTT | CATSDLLSPEHENTEAFF | TRBJ1-1 | - | - | TRBV24-1
TGTGCCAGTGCACCGGGACAGTTGATCTCTGGGGCCAACGTCCTGACTTTC | CASAPGQLISGANVLTF | TRBJ2-6 | few | TRBD1 | TRBV19
TGCAGTGCTAGACTAGCGGGAGGTATTTCCTACGAGCAGTACTTC | CSARLAGGISYEQYF | TRBJ2-7 | - | TRBD2 | TRBV20-1
TGTGCCTGGAGTCCCCAAAGGGAGTTCGGTCAGCCCCAGCATTTT | CAWSPQREFGQPQHF | TRBJ1-5 | many | - | TRBV30
TGTGCTAGTGGTTTGGGGTTGGGTCAGGAAGCTTTCTTT | CASGLGLGQEAFF | TRBJ1-1 | many | - | TRBV12-5
TGTGCCAGCAGTTTATTGGGGGCGGTGGGAGAGTACTTC | CASSLLGAVGEYF | TRBJ2-7 | many | - | TRBV27
TGTGCCATCAGTGCTGGGGACTACGAGCAGTACTTC | CAISAGDYEQYF | TRBJ2-7 | - | - | TRBV10-3
TGTGCCAGTAGTATAAAGATCGGTCAGCCCCAGCATTTT | CASSIKIGQPQHF | TRBJ1-5 | many | - | TRBV19
TGCGCCAGCAGCTTGGAGGCAGGACCCAATTCACCCCTCCACTTT | CASSLEAGPNSPLHF | TRBJ1-6 | many | - | TRBV5-1
- | CASTSGGGYEQYF | TRBJ2-7 | few | - | TRBV19
TGTGCCAGCAGTACGCTAATCAATCAGCCCCAGCATTTT | CASSTLINQPQHF | TRBJ1-5 | many | - | TRBV2
TGTGCCAGCAGCCCCCCGGCGGACGGTATGAACACTGGAGCTTTCTTT | CASSPPADGMNTGAFF | TRBJ1-1 | - | - | TRBV11-2
TGTGCCAGCAGCCGCCGACTAGCGGATTACACCGGGGAGCTGTTTTTT | CASSRRLADYTGELFF | TRBJ2-2 | - | TRBD2 | TRBV11-2
TGTGCCAGCAGTCCTCCCCTACCGGGAGGGCAAGGAGATACGCAGTATTTT | CASSPPLPGGQGDTQYF | TRBJ2-3 | - | TRBD2 | TRBV12-3/TRBV12-4
TGTGCCAGCTCACCCCTCTGGGCCGCGGAAAAGTGGACTGAAGCTTTCTTT | CASSPLWAAEKWTEAFF | TRBJ1-1 | few | - | TRBV18
TGTGCCAGCAGCTTGGACAGGTTTGGAAACACCATATATTTT | CASSLDRFGNTIYF | TRBJ1-3 | - | - | TRBV5-5
TGTGCCAGCAGCTTGGGGCGGACACTAGCCAAAAACATTCAGTACTTC | CASSLGRTLAKNIQYF | TRBJ2-4 | - | - | TRBV7-2
TGCAGTGTACGCCGCTATGTGGGAGCGCAGTACTTC | CSVRRYVGAQYF | TRBJ2-7 | many | - | TRBV20-1
TGTGCCATCAGTGAGTCCGGGACTAGCGGTGCCGGGGAGCTGTTTTTT | CAISESGTSGAGELFF | TRBJ2-2 | many | TRBD2 | TRBV10-3
TGTGCCAGTAGTGTCTCAGGGGATTCACCCCTCCACTTT | CASSVSGDSPLHF | TRBJ1-6 | few | - | TRBV19
TGTGCCAGCAGACGTACCGGGACAACTTCAACTAATGAAAAACTGTTTTTT | CASRRTGTTSTNEKLFF | TRBJ1-4 | many | - | TRBV2
TGTGCCAGCAGTTTAGCTACTGGACTAGCGGGAGGGGGCGGCGAGCAGTACTTC | CASSLATGLAGGGGEQYF | TRBJ2-7 | - | TRBD2 | TRBV12-3/TRBV12-4
TGTGCCAGCAGCGTACAGGGGGGGTCCCCTGAAGCTTTCTTT | CASSVQGGSPEAFF | TRBJ1-1 | few | TRBD1 | TRBV7-3
TGCGCCAGCAGCTTGGAGGGGGGGAATGTTTACGAGCAGTACTTC | CASSLEGGNVYEQYF | TRBJ2-7 | many | - | TRBV5-1
TGTGCCTGGAGCACCGAAGGCTATGGCTACACCTTC | CAWSTEGYGYTF | TRBJ1-2 | many | - | TRBV30
TGTGCCAGTAGGGGCCGGGACAGGGGAACTGGCTACACCTTC | CASRGRDRGTGYTF | TRBJ1-2 | many | TRBD1 | TRBV19
TGTGCCAGCAGTTTTGCAGGGGGCGAGGAGACCCAGTACTTC | CASSFAGGEETQYF | TRBJ2-5 | many | TRBD1 | TRBV7-3
TGTGCCAGCAGTTACACCAGGACTAGACCCTGGGAGACCCAGTACTTC | CASSYTRTRPWETQYF | TRBJ2-5 | few | TRBD2 | TRBV6-2/TRBV6-3
TGTGCCAGCAGCAAGGAGGGAATCACTGAAGCTTTCTTT | CASSKEGITEAFF | TRBJ1-1 | - | - | TRBV11-3